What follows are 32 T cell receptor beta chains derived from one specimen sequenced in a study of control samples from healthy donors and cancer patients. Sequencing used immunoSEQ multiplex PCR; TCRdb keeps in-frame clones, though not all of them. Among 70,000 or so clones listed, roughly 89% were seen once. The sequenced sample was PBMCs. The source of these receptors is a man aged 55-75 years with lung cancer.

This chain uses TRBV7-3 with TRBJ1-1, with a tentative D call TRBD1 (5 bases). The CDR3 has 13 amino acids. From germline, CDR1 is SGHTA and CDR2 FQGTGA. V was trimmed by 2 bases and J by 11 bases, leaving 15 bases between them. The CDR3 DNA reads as TGTGCCAGCAGCTTAGGGGCAGGTTCTGGGGCTTTCTTT. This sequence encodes CASSLGAGSGAFF. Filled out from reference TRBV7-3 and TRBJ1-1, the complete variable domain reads GAGVSQTPSNKVTEKGKYVELRCDPISGHTALYWYRQSLGQGPEFLIYFQGTGAADDSGLPNDRFFAVRPEGSVSTLKIQRTERGDSAVYLCASSLGAGSGAFFGQGTRLTVV.

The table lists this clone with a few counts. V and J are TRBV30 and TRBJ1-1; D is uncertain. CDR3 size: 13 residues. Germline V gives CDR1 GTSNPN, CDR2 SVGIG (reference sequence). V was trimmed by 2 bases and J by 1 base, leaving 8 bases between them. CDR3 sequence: CAWSYTGNTEAFF. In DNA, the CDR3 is TGTGCCTGGAGTTACACTGGGAACACTGAAGCTTTCTTT.

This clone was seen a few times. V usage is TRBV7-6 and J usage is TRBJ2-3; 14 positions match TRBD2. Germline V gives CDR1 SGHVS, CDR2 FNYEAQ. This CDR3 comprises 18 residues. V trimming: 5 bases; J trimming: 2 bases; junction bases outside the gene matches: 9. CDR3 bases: TGTGCCAGCAGCCCGACTAGCGGGGGGGCCCGAGACACAGATACGCAGTATTTT. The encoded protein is CASSPTSGGARDTDTQYF.

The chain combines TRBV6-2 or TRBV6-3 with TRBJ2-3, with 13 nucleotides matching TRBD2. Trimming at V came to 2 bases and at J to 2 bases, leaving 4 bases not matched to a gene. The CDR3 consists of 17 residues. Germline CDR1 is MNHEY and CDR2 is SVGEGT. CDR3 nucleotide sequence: TGTGCCAGCAGTTACCGGGGACTAGCGGGAATCACAGATACGCAGTATTTT. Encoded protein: CASSYRGLAGITDTQYF.

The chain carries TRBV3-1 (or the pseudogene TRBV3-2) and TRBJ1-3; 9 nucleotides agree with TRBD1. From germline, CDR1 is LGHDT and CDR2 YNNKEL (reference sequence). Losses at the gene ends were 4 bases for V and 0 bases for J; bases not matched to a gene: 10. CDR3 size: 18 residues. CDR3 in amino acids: CASSRRPGTGNSGNTIYF. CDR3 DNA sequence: TGTGCCAGCAGCCGCCGTCCCGGGACAGGGAACTCTGGAAACACCATATATTTT.

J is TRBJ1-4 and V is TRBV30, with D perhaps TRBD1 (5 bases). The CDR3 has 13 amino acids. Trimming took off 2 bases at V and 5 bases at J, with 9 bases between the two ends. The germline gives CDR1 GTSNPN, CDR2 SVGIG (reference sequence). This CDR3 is CAWSRQINEKLFF. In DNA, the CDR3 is TGTGCCTGGAGTCGACAGATCAATGAAAAACTGTTTTTT.

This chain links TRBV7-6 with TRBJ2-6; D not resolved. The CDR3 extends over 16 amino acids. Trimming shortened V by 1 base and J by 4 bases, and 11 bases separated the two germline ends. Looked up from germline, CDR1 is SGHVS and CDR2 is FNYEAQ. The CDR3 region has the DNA TGTGCCAGCAGCTTAGAGGTCAGGTCCGGGGCCAACGTCCTGACTTTC. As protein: CASSLEVRSGANVLTF.

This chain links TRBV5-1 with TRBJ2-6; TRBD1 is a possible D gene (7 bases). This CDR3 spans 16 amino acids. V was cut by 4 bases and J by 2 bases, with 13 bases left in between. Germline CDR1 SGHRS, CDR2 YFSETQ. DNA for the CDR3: TGCGCCAGCAGCGACGGAGGGGGCGCTGGGGCCAACGTCCTGACTTTC. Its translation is CASSDGGGAGANVLTF.

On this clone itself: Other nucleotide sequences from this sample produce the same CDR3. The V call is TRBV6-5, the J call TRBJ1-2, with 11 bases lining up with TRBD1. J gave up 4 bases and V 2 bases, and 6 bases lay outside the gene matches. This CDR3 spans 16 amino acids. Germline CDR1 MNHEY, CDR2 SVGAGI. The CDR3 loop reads CASSYLRTGGSYGYTF. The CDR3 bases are TGTGCCAGCAGTTACCTGAGGACAGGGGGCTCCTATGGCTACACCTTC.

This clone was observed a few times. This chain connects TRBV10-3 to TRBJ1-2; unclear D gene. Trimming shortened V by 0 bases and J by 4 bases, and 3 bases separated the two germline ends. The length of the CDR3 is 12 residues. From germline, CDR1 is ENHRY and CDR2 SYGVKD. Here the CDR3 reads CAISESGYGYTF. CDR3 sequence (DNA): TGTGCCATCAGTGAGTCGGGCTATGGCTACACCTTC.

CDR3 in amino acids: CASSPVAGGLNEQFF. CDR3 DNA sequence: TGTGCCAGCAGTCCCGTGGCGGGGGGGCTTAATGAGCAGTTCTTC. This sequence joins TRBV6-4 and TRBJ2-1; 9 bases align to TRBD2. J gave up 7 bases and V 5 bases, and 9 bases lay outside the gene matches. The V gene's germline CDR1 is MRHNA and CDR2 SNTAGT. CDR3 length: 15 residues.

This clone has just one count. The CDR3 DNA sequence: TGTGCCAGCAGAGGGACAACTGGAAACACCATATATTTT. As protein: CASRGTTGNTIYF. The rearrangement links TRBV9 to TRBJ1-3; tentative D call: TRBD1 (6 bases). CDR1 SGDLS and CDR2 YYNGEE come from the germline V gene. V was trimmed by 5 bases and J by 2 bases, leaving 8 bases between them. CDR3 length equals 13 residues.

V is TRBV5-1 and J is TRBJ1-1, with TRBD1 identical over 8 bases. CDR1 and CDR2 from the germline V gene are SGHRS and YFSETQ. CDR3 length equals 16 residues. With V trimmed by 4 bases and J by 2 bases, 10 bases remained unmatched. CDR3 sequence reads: CASSGAGGVGNTEAFF. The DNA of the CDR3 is TGCGCCAGCAGCGGTGCAGGGGGCGTCGGTAACACTGAAGCTTTCTTT.

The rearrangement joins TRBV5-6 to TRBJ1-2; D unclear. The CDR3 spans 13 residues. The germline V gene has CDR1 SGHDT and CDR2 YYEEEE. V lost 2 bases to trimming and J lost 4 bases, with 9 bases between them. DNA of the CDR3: TGTGCCAGCAGCTTAAACAGAGCCTATGGCTACACCTTC. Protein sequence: CASSLNRAYGYTF.

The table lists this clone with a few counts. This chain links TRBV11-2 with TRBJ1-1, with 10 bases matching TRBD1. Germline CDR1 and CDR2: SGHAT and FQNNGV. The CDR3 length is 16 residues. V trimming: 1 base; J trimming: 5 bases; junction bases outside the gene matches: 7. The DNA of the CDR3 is TGTGCCAGCAGCTTAGGACAGGGGGCGCTGGGTACTGAAGCTTTCTTT. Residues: CASSLGQGALGTEAFF.

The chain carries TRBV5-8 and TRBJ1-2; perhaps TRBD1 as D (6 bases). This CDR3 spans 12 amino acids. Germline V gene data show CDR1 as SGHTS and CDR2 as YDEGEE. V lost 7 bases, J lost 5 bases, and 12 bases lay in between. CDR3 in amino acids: CASSGRGYGYTF. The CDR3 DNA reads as TGTGCCAGCTCCGGGAGGGGGTATGGCTACACCTTC. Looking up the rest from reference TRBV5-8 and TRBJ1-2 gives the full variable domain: EAGVTQSPTHLIKTRGQQATLRCSPISGHTSVYWYQQALGLGLQFLLWYDEGEERNRGNFPPRFSGRQFPNYSSELNVNALELEDSALYLCASSGRGYGYTFGSGTRLTVV.

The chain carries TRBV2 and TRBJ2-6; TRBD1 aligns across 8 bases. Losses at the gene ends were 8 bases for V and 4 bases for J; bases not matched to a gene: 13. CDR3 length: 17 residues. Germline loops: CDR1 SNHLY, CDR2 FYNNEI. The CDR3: CASGGQAFLSGANVLTF. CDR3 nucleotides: TGTGCCAGCGGGGGACAGGCCTTTCTTTCGGGGGCCAACGTCCTGACTTTC.

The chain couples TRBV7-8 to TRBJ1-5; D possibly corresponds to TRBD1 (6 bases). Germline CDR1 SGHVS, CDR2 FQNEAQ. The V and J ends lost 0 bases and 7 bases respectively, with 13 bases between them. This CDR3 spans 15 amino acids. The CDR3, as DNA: TGTGCCAGCAGCTTAGCGGTGAGGGGGGGCCAGCCCCAGCATTTT. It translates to CASSLAVRGGQPQHF.

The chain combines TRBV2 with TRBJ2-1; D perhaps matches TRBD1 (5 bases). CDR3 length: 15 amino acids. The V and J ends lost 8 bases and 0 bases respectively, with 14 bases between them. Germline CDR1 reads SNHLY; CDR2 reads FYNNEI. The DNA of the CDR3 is TGTGCCAGCGGGGCCCAGGTCTACTCCTACAATGAGCAGTTCTTC. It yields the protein CASGAQVYSYNEQFF.

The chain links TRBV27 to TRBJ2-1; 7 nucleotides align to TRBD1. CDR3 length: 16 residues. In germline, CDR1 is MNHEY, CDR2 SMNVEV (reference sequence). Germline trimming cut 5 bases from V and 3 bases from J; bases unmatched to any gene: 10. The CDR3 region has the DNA TGTGCCAGCAGTGGACAGGAACCATCTTTCTACAATGAGCAGTTCTTC. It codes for CASSGQEPSFYNEQFF.

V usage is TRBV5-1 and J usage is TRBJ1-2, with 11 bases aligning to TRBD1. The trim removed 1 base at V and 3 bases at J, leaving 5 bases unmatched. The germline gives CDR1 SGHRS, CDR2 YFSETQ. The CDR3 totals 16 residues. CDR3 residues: CASSLSGTGGDYGYTF. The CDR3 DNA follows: TGCGCCAGCAGCTTGAGCGGGACAGGGGGTGACTATGGCTACACCTTC.

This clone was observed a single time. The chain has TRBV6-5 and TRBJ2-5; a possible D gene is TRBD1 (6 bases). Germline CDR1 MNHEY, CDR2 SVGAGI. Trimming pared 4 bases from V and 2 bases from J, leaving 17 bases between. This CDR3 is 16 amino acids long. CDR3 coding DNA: TGTGCCAGCAGTTTCTACGCAGGGGCCACACAAGAGACCCAGTACTTC. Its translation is CASSFYAGATQETQYF.

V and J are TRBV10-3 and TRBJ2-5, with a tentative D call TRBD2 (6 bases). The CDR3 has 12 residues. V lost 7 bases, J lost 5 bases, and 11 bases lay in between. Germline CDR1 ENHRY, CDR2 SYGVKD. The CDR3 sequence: CAINAGGETQYF. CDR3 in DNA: TGTGCCATCAACGCTGGGGGGGAGACCCAGTACTTC.

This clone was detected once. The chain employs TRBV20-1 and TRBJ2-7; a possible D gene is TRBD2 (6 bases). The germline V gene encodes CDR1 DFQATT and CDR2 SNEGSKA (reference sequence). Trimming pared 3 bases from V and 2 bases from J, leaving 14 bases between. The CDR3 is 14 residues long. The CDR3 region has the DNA TGCAGTGCTAGTAGGGTAGCGGAAACCTACGAGCAGTACTTC. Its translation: CSASRVAETYEQYF.

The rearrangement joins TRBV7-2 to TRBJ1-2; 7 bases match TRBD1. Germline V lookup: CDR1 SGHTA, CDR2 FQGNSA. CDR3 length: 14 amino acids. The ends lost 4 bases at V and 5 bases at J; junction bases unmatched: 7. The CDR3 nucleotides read TGTGCCAGCAGCTCCCAGGGGGTCTTATATGGCTACACCTTC. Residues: CASSSQGVLYGYTF.

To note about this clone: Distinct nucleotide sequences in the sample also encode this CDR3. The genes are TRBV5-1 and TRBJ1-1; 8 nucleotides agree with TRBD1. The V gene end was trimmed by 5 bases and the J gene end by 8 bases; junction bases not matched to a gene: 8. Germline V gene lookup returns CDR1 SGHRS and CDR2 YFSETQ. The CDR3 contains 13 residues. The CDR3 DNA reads TGCGCCAGCAGTCCGGACAGGGCCACCGAAGCTTTCTTT. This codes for CASSPDRATEAFF.

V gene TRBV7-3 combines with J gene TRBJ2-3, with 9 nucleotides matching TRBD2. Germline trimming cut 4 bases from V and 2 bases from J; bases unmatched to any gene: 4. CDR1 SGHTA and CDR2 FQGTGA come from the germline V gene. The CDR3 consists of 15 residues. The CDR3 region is CASSSTSGFTDTQYF. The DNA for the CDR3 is TGTGCCAGCAGCTCGACTAGCGGCTTCACAGATACGCAGTATTTT.

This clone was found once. As DNA, the CDR3 is TGCAGTGCTAGTCGACAGTACAATCAGCCCCAGCATTTT. Amino acids: CSASRQYNQPQHF. The chain is built from TRBV20-1 and TRBJ1-5; tentatively, D is TRBD1 (5 bases). Germline assignment: CDR1 DFQATT and CDR2 SNEGSKA (reference sequence). Trimming shortened V by 3 bases and J by 3 bases, and 9 bases separated the two germline ends. CDR3 size: 13 residues.

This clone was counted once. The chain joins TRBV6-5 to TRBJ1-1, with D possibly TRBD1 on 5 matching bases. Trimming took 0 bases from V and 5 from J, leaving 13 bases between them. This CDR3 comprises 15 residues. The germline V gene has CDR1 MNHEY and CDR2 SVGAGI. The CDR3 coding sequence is TGTGCCAGCAGTTACTCGAGGCAGGGAGATACTGAAGCTTTCTTT. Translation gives CASSYSRQGDTEAFF.

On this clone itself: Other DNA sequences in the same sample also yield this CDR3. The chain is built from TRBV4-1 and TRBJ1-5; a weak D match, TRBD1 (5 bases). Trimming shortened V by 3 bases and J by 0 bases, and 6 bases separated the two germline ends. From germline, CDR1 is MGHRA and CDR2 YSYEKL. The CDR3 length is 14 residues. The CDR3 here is CASSQGLSNQPQHF. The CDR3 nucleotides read TGCGCCAGCAGCCAGGGACTTAGCAATCAGCCCCAGCATTTT.

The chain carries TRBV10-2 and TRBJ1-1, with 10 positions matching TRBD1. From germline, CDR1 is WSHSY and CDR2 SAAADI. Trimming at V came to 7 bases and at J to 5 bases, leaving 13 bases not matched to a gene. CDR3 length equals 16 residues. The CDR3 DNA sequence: TGCGCCAGCACTCTGGGGGGGACAGGGGTTTGGACTGAAGCTTTCTTT. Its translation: CASTLGGTGVWTEAFF.

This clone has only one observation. This CDR3 is CASSATGTGPGNTIYF. As DNA, the CDR3 is TGTGCCAGCTCAGCTACCGGGACAGGACCTGGAAACACCATATATTTT. The chain joins TRBV18 to TRBJ1-3, with 8 bases fitting TRBD1. The CDR3 spans 16 residues. Germline V lookup: CDR1 KGHSH, CDR2 LQKENI. The junction had 8 bases not matched to a gene; V was cut back by 5 bases and J by 2 bases.